Below, 9 T cell receptor beta chains from the same sample are listed, as sequenced in a study of T cells in AML relapse after transplant. Amplification used RNA template and a modified RACE PCR instead of multiplex PCR. TCRdb fed the PCR reads into MiXCR, producing one record per CDR3 protein. The repertoire includes approximately 3,600 distinct CDR3 sequences, 9.5% to 12% of them detected once, and approximately 29% sits in the top ten. The source material was bone marrow, either the whole sample or a sorted T cell fraction (not recorded which), sampled in complete remission. Receptor source: a human donor who had a stem cell transplant for acute myeloid leukemia. T cells may partly derive from the graft donor.

Points on this clonotype: A much larger clone lies one base from this, so it may be a read error. This rearrangement joins TRBV6-1 to TRBJ1-3; 7 nucleotides agree with TRBD1. Germline assignment: CDR1 MNHNS and CDR2 SASEGT. The CDR3 spans 14 residues. J lost 2 bases, V lost 6 bases, and 4 bases had no gene match. CDR3 amino acids: CASSAGGTGNTIYF. CDR3 DNA: TGTGCCAGCAGCGCAGGGGGAACTGGAAACACCATATATTTT.

By share of the sample, this clonotype is medium-sized. The chain employs TRBV7-9 and TRBJ1-2; a weak D match, TRBD1 (5 bases). V shed 4 bases and J shed 4 bases, with 25 bases lying between them. This CDR3 contains 18 residues. Germline CDR1 SEHNR, CDR2 FQNEAQ (reference sequence). The CDR3 loop is CASSSLGAFRRAAYGYTF. Here the CDR3 DNA reads TGTGCCAGCAGCTCCCTTGGGGCCTTCAGGCGAGCAGCCTATGGCTACACCTTC.

By sample share, this clonotype is medium-sized. The chain has TRBV6-2 or TRBV6-3 and TRBJ1-1; unclear D gene. Trimming cost V 4 bases and J 0 bases, with 6 bases left between them. Germline loops: CDR1 MNHEY, CDR2 SVGEGT. The CDR3 runs 13 residues. The CDR3 DNA sequence: TGTGCCAGCAGTTGGACCGTGAACACTGAAGCTTTCTTT. Protein: CASSWTVNTEAFF.

This clonotype is classed as medium-sized. This chain joins TRBV27 and TRBJ2-5, with D possibly matching TRBD2 (7 bases). The V gene's germline CDR1 is MNHEY and CDR2 SMNVEV (reference sequence). Trimming took 5 bases from V and 4 from J, leaving 17 bases between them. This CDR3 comprises 15 residues. The CDR3 coding sequence is TGTGCCAGCAGTCCCCTAGCGGTGGGGGCAGAGACCCAGTACTTC. It encodes CASSPLAVGAETQYF.

The genes are TRBV28 and TRBJ2-5; weak D call: TRBD1 (5 bases). Germline V CDR1 and CDR2: MDHEN, SYDVKM. The CDR3 totals 13 residues. Trimming pared 4 bases from V and 3 bases from J, leaving 9 bases between. The CDR3 DNA reads TGTGCCAGCAGTTCGGACACTAAAGAGACCCAGTACTTC. It yields the protein CASSSDTKETQYF.

In this sample, this clonotype is medium-sized (0.01 to 0.1%). The chain employs TRBV12-3 or TRBV12-4 and TRBJ1-2, with D hard to call. This CDR3 is 13 amino acids long. V shed 1 base and J shed 2 bases, with 5 bases lying between them. The CDR3 coding sequence is TGTGCCAGCAGTTTAGTCGCGAACTATGGCTACACCTTC. Translating gives CASSLVANYGYTF.

J is TRBJ2-5 and V is TRBV4-1; 10 bases line up with TRBD2. Germline lookup yields CDR1 MGHRA and CDR2 YSYEKL. The CDR3 totals 15 residues. J lost 4 bases, V lost 7 bases, and 9 bases had no gene match. The CDR3 sequence is CASKALAGKGETQYF. The CDR3 nucleotides are TGCGCCAGCAAGGCACTAGCGGGGAAGGGAGAGACCCAGTACTTC.

This clonotype ranks as medium-sized. The CDR3 bases are TGTGCCAGCAGTGAAGATCTGGGGCAGGGACCATATGGCTACACCTTC. This sequence encodes CASSEDLGQGPYGYTF. V is TRBV6-1 and J is TRBJ1-2; the D gene is possibly TRBD1 (5 bases). Germline values: CDR1 MNHNS, CDR2 SASEGT. The CDR3 runs to 16 residues. V lost 1 base and J 5 bases, leaving 17 bases between the germline ends.

This clonotype was observed at least ten times. V gene TRBV7-8 combines with J gene TRBJ2-5, with D perhaps assigned TRBD1 or TRBD2 (5 bases each). The germline V and J ends were trimmed by 3 bases and 7 bases, with 18 bases remaining between them. The germline gives CDR1 SGHVS, CDR2 FQNEAQ. The CDR3 is made up of 15 amino acids. CDR3 protein: CASSFPPEGRGTQYF. CDR3 bases: TGTGCCAGCAGCTTCCCGCCCGAGGGGCGAGGGACCCAGTACTTC.